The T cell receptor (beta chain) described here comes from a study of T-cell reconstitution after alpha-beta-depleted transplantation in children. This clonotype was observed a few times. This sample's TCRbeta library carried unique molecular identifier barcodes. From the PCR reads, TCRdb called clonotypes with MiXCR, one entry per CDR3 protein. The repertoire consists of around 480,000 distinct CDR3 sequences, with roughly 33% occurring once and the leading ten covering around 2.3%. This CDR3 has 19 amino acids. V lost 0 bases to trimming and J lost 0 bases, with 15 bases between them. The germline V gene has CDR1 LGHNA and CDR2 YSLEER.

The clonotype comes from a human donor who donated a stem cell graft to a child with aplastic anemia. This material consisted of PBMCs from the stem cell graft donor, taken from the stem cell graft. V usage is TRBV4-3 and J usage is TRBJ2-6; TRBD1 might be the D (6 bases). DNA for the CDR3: TGCGCCAGCAGCCAAGATATGGGACACAAGGACTCTGGGGCCAACGTCCTGACTTTC. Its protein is CASSQDMGHKDSGANVLTF.